Only a few counts were recorded for the clone carrying this TCR beta chain. What it binds is not known. The CDR3 runs 14 residues. Germline values: CDR1 MNHEY, CDR2 SVGAGI. Trimming took off 5 bases at V and 4 bases at J, with 11 bases between the two ends. The entry originates in a study of cytomegalovirus exposure and HLA in healthy donors. Study as a whole: The use of the same platform for the 90 to 150 validation repertoires and the roughly 700 first-cohort repertoires was reported by a later analysis.

Profiled with immunoSEQ multiplex PCR; TCRdb holds only in-frame clones, not every one. The sample lists around 300,000 clones; roughly 88% were seen once. Study results and limitations: A subsequent analysis found that TCR clusters from the first cohort also tended to co-occur in the 120 or so validation repertoires, with approximately 95% of cluster scores above 0. With high specificity and sensitivity, the classifier reportedly diagnosed cytomegalovirus status. Researchers reported that a few CMV-associated chains were confirmed in vitro as CMV antigen-specific.

The chain carries TRBV6-5 and TRBJ1-4; a weak D match, TRBD1 (6 bases). Specimen: PBMCs. The source of this sequence is a young man in good health and CMV-seronegative. The CDR3 DNA reads as TGTGCCAGCAGTAAGCTACAGGGTAATGAAAAACTGTTTTTT. The encoded protein is CASSKLQGNEKLFF.